These 6 T cell receptor beta chains originate from one sample sequenced in a study of identical twins. TCRdb re-called the 5' RACE reads through MiXCR, storing one row per CDR3 protein. The sample consists of around 680,000 distinct CDR3 sequences, over 8.5% of them appearing once. This same sample was also taken into another study, of yellow fever vaccine responses in identical twins.

The sample comprised PBMCs. The receptor set was obtained from a woman aged 18-29 years in good health.

This clonotype was observed many times. This chain joins TRBV12-3 or TRBV12-4 and TRBJ2-2; D gene unclear. This CDR3 has 13 residues. V lost 6 bases and J lost 3, with 8 bases in between. CDR3 bases: TGTGCCAGCAGCCGAGGCTACACCGGGGAGCTGTTTTTT. Translating gives CASSRGYTGELFF.

This clonotype was recorded many times. V gene TRBV29-1 combines with J gene TRBJ2-1, with 8 nucleotides matching TRBD1. After removal of 3 bases from V and 0 bases from J, the junction contained 13 bases not matched to a gene. Per germline, CDR1 SQVTM and CDR2 ANQGSEA. The CDR3 totals 18 residues. The CDR3 DNA sequence: TGCAGCGTTGATACGGCAGGGGGCGCTAGCAGCTCCTACAATGAGCAGTTCTTC. Its translation: CSVDTAGGASSSYNEQFF.

The chain has TRBV14 and TRBJ2-7; D perhaps matches TRBD1 (6 bases). Trimming shortened V by 4 bases and J by 5 bases, and 18 bases separated the two germline ends. The germline gives CDR1 SGHDN, CDR2 FVKESK. The CDR3 contains 15 residues. CDR3 nucleotides: TGTGCCAGCAGCCGAGACTTCACAGGGCTCGACGAGCAGTACTTC. Its protein is CASSRDFTGLDEQYF.

This clonotype was observed many times. This chain uses TRBV6-4 with TRBJ2-7; 11 bases line up with TRBD2. The germline V gene has CDR1 MRHNA and CDR2 SNTAGT. The CDR3 covers 13 residues. The V segment lost 4 bases and the J segment 9 bases; nucleotides outside the gene matches: 5. For the CDR3, the DNA is TGTGCCAGCAGTGCCTCGACTAGCGGGGCGCAGTACTTC. This sequence encodes CASSASTSGAQYF.

V is TRBV7-8 and J is TRBJ2-3; 10 bases are a match to TRBD2. This CDR3 has 17 amino acids. The V gene end was trimmed by 3 bases and the J gene end by 2 bases; junction bases not matched to a gene: 8. Per the germline V gene, CDR1 is SGHVS and CDR2 is FQNEAQ. Here the CDR3 reads CASSFPGLASSTDTQYF. CDR3 sequence (DNA): TGTGCCAGCAGCTTTCCGGGACTAGCGAGCTCCACAGATACGCAGTATTTT.

This clonotype was seen repeatedly, ten times or more. The chain recombines TRBV20-1 with TRBJ2-3, with a weak D call TRBD2 (6 bases). The CDR3 covers 13 residues. CDR1 and CDR2 from the germline V gene are DFQATT and SNEGSKA (reference sequence). Trimming took 3 bases from V and 3 from J, leaving 10 bases between them. CDR3 sequence: CSARREETDTQYF. CDR3 nucleotide sequence: TGCAGTGCTAGGCGGGAAGAGACAGATACGCAGTATTTT.